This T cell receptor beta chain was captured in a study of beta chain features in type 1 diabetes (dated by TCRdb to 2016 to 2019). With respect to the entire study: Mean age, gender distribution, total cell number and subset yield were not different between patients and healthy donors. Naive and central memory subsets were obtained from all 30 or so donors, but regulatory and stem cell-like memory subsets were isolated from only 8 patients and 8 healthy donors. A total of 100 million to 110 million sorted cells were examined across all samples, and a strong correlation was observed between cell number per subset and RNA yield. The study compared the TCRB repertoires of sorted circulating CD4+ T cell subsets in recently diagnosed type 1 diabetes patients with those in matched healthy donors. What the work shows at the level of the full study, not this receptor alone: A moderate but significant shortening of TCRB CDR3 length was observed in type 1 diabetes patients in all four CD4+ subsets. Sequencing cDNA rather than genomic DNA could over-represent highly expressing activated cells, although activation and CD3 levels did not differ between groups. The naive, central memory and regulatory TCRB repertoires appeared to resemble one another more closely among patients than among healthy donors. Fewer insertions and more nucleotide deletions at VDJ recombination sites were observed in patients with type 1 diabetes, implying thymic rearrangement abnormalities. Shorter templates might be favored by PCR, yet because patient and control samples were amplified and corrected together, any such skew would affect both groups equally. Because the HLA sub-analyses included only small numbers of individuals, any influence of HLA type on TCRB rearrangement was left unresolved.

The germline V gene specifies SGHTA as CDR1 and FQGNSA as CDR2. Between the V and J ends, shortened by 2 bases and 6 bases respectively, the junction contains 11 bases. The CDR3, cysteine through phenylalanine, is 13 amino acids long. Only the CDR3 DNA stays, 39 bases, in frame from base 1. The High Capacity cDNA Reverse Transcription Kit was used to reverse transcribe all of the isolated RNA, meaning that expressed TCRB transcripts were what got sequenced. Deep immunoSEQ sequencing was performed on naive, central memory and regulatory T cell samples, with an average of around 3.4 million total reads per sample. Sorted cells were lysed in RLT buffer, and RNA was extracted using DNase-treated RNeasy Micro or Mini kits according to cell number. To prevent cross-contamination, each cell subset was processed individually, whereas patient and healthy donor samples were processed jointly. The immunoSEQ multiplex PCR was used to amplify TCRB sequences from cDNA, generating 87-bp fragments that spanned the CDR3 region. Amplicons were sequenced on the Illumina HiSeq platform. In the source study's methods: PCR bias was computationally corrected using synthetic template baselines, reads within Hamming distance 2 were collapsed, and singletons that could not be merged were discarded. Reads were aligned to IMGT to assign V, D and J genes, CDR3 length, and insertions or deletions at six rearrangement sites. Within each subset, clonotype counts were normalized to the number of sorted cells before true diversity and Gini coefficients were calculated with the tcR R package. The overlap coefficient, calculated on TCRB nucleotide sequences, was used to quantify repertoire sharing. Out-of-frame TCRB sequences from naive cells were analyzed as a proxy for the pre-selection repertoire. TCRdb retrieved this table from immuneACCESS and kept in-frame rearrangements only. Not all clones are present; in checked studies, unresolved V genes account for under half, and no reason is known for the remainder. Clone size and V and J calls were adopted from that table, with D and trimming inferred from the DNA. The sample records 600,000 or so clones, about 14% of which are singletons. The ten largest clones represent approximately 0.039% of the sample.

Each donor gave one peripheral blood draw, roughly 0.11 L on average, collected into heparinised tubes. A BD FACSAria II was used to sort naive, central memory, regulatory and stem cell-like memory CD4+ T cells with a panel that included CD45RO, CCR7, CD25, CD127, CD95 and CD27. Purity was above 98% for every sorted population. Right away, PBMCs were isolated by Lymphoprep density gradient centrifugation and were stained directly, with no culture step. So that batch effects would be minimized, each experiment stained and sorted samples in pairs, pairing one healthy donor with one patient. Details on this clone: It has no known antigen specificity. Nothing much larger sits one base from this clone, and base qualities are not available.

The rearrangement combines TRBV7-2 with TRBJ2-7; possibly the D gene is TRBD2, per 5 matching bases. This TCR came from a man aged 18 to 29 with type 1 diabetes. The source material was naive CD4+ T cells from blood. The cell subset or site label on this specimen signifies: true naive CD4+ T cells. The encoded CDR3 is CASSLTEDSEQYF. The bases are TGTGCCAGCAGCTTAACGGAGGATAGCGAGCAGTACTTC.